The 30 T cell receptor beta chains below come from one sample, sequenced in a study of T cells after yellow fever vaccination (dated by TCRdb to the late 2010s). The library was produced with 5' RACE. The instrument was an Illumina NovaSeq 6000. TCRdb trimmed the raw reads at Q25, called clones with MiXCR and kept productive beta chains. One record per CDR3 amino acid sequence lists the most common genes and DNA. The sample records about 320,000 distinct CDR3 sequences, 3.5% to 4.5% of which are singletons. Clones ranked in the top ten supply roughly 19% of the sample. The treatment or condition label for this specimen denotes: live attenuated yellow fever vaccine strain. This specimen consisted of PBMCs, obtained 15 days after the yellow fever booster vaccination. All receptors come from a man aged 18-30 years who received the YFV17D yellow fever vaccine.

There are many counts of this clonotype. The CDR3, as DNA: TGTGCCAGCAGCCAAGCTAGAGGCTCCTACAATGAGCAGTTCTTC. It specifies CASSQARGSYNEQFF. This sequence joins TRBV7-2 and TRBJ2-1, with D unclear. Germline CDR1 reads SGHTA; CDR2 reads FQGNSA. The CDR3 runs to 15 residues. The V end was cut by 5 bases, the J end by 0 bases, with 11 bases between.

The chain combines TRBV5-4 with TRBJ2-3; 11 bases map to TRBD2. The germline gives CDR1 SGHNT, CDR2 YYREEE (reference sequence). This CDR3 has 16 residues. The trim removed 0 bases at V and 13 bases at J, leaving 13 bases unmatched. CDR3 region: CASSLAGSGGADTKYF. The CDR3 DNA reads as TGTGCCAGCAGCTTGGCGGGTAGCGGGGGGGCAGATACCAAGTATTTT. The variable domain in full, completed from reference TRBV5-4 and TRBJ2-3, reads ETGVTQSPTHLIKTRGQQVTLRCSSQSGHNTVSWYQQALGQGPQFIFQYYREEENGRGNFPPRFSGLQFPNYSSELNVNALELDDSALYLCASSLAGSGGADTKYFGPGTRLTVL.

In this sample, this clonotype turned up a few times. The rearrangement uses TRBV11-3 and TRBJ2-2; the D call may be TRBD1 or TRBD2 (6 bases each). The CDR3 extends over 13 amino acids. The V gene lost 5 bases and the J gene lost 7 bases, with 11 bases spanning the gap. Germline values: CDR1 SGHNT, CDR2 YENEEA. The chain's CDR3 is CASSMRGDGELFF. CDR3 in DNA: TGTGCCAGCAGCATGAGGGGGGACGGGGAGCTGTTTTTT.

There are many counts of this clonotype. The chain uses TRBV7-7 and TRBJ2-5, with D tentatively TRBD1 (6 bases). Germline loops: CDR1 SSHAT, CDR2 FNYEAQ (reference sequence). V lost 5 bases and J 9 bases, leaving 22 bases between the germline ends. CDR3 length equals 15 residues. This CDR3 reads CASSPRGTRLGAQYF. The CDR3, as DNA: TGTGCCAGCAGCCCAAGGGGGACGCGACTGGGGGCCCAGTACTTC.

At least ten counts were recorded for this clonotype. The gene calls are TRBV7-6 and TRBJ2-5; TRBD1 might be the D (6 bases). Looked up from germline, CDR1 is SGHVS and CDR2 is FNYEAQ. The ends were cut back, 6 bases at V and 2 bases at J, with 10 bases in the middle. There are 13 residues in the CDR3. CDR3 nucleotide sequence: TGTGCCAGCAGTCACGACAGGCAAGAGACCCAGTACTTC. As protein: CASSHDRQETQYF.

The genes are TRBV7-2 and TRBJ2-1; 8 nucleotides line up with TRBD2. The CDR3 extends over 12 amino acids. J lost 14 bases, V lost 4 bases, and 7 bases had no gene match. The germline gives CDR1 SGHTA, CDR2 FQGNSA. The CDR3 DNA is TGTGCCAGCAGCTCCCCCGGGACTAGGGAGTTCTTC. Translation gives CASSSPGTREFF.

At least ten counts were recorded for this clonotype. This chain connects TRBV7-3 to TRBJ1-1; D is uncertain. The germline V gene has CDR1 SGHTA and CDR2 FQGTGA. With 2 bases removed from V and 1 base from J, the gap between germline ends came to 5 bases. This CDR3 is built from 13 residues. The CDR3 sequence: CASSLSANTEAFF. CDR3 nucleotides: TGTGCCAGCAGCTTATCAGCGAACACTGAAGCTTTCTTT.

This clonotype was picked up many times. The chain has TRBV15 and TRBJ2-7; D gene unclear. The germline gives CDR1 LNHNV, CDR2 YYDKDF (reference sequence). Trimming pared 2 bases from V and 0 bases from J, leaving 11 bases between. This CDR3 contains 15 residues. This chain's CDR3 is CATSRSTISSYEQYF. The CDR3, as DNA: TGTGCCACCAGCAGATCTACAATTAGCTCCTACGAGCAGTACTTC.

The rearrangement uses TRBV24-1 and TRBJ2-2; D is ambiguous. The CDR3 length is 12 residues. From germline, CDR1 is KGHDR and CDR2 SFDVKD. V lost 7 bases, J lost 1 base, and 3 bases lay in between. CDR3 sequence: CATRKNTGELFF. The CDR3, as DNA: TGTGCCACCAGGAAGAACACCGGGGAGCTGTTTTTT.

The CDR3 sequence is CASSLAGGGDSEAFF. The CDR3 nucleotides are TGCGCCAGCAGCTTGGCCGGGGGCGGGGATTCTGAAGCTTTCTTT. J is TRBJ1-1 and V is TRBV5-1, with D perhaps TRBD1 (6 bases). The CDR3 is made up of 15 amino acids. Trimming removed 0 bases from V and 6 bases from J, with 15 bases in between. The germline V gene encodes CDR1 SGHRS and CDR2 YFSETQ.

This clonotype was detected ten times or more. This chain links TRBV18 with TRBJ2-1; a possible D gene is TRBD2 (6 bases). Per the germline V gene, CDR1 is KGHSH and CDR2 is LQKENI. Trimming stripped 0 bases from V and 1 base from J, with 10 bases between. This CDR3 contains 16 residues. As DNA, the CDR3 is TGTGCCAGCTCACCACCTGGCGGGGAATCCTACAATGAGCAGTTCTTC. Translated: CASSPPGGESYNEQFF. Full variable domain (remainder filled in from reference TRBV18 and TRBJ2-1): NAGVMQNPRHLVRRRGQEARLRCSPMKGHSHVYWYRQLPEEGLKFMVYLQKENIIDESGMPKERFSAEFPKEGPSILRIQQVVRGDSAAYFCASSPPGGESYNEQFFGPGTRLTVL.

This clonotype was found many times. V and J are TRBV20-1 and TRBJ1-5; 7 bases map to TRBD1. Trimming removed 3 bases from V and 7 bases from J; junction bases left unmatched: 12. Germline assignment: CDR1 DFQATT and CDR2 SNEGSKA (reference sequence). The CDR3 has 15 residues. CDR3 nucleotide sequence: TGCAGTGCTAGCCCCCCAAACAGGGGCGGCCAGCCCCAGCATTTT. The encoded protein is CSASPPNRGGQPQHF.

This clonotype was counted ten times or more. The V and J genes are TRBV5-1 and TRBJ1-1; tentative D call: TRBD1 (6 bases). This CDR3 contains 15 residues. CDR1 and CDR2 (germline): SGHRS, YFSETQ. Between the trimmed V and J ends, which lost 5 bases and 5 bases, there was a span of 19 bases. The CDR3 is CASRNRQDPRTEAFF. The CDR3 DNA follows: TGCGCCAGCAGAAACCGACAGGATCCAAGGACTGAAGCTTTCTTT.

The sample holds many counts of this clonotype. The chain uses TRBV27 and TRBJ2-3; TRBD2 matches at 9 bases. The length of the CDR3 is 16 residues. V lost 3 bases and J lost 3; bases outside the gene matches: 7. CDR1 is MNHEY, CDR2 SMNVEV, per germline (reference sequence). The CDR3: CASSFTRGGWTDTQYF. Written as DNA, the CDR3 is TGTGCCAGCAGTTTCACGCGGGGGGGCTGGACAGATACGCAGTATTTT.

Relative to its sample, this clonotype is medium-sized (0.01 to 0.1%). The gene calls are TRBV6-6 and TRBJ2-3, with D possibly TRBD1 on 6 matching bases. Trimming took 3 bases from V and 2 from J, leaving 21 bases between them. Per germline, CDR1 MNHNY and CDR2 SVGAGI (reference sequence). CDR3 size: 18 residues. The chain's CDR3 is CASSYTSGGQRLTDTQYF. The CDR3 region has the DNA TGTGCCAGCAGTTATACCTCCGGAGGACAGCGTCTCACAGATACGCAGTATTTT.

This clonotype was found many times. The rearrangement links TRBV4-3 to TRBJ2-1; no clear D gene. Germline V gene sequence: CDR1 LGHNA, CDR2 YSLEER. The length of the CDR3 is 15 residues. V was clipped by 2 bases and J by 6 bases, with 14 bases between them. The CDR3 DNA is TGCGCCAGCAGCCAACTGGGGTATAGTCGCAATGAGCAGTTCTTC. Its translation: CASSQLGYSRNEQFF.

This clonotype turned up a few times. CDR3 residues: CASSPPDRGVDTQYF. The CDR3 DNA sequence: TGTGCCAGCAGTCCACCGGACCGCGGGGTGGATACGCAGTATTTT. The chain couples TRBV6-6 to TRBJ2-3; D is possibly TRBD2 (6 bases). The germline gives CDR1 MNHNY, CDR2 SVGAGI (reference sequence). The germline V and J ends were trimmed by 5 bases and 6 bases, with 18 bases remaining between them. This CDR3 contains 15 residues.

This clonotype showed up many times. The chain combines TRBV5-1 with TRBJ2-1; perhaps TRBD2 as D (5 bases). Germline CDR1 reads SGHRS; CDR2 reads YFSETQ. The ends were cut back, 0 bases at V and 5 bases at J, with 6 bases in the middle. The CDR3 runs 13 residues. CDR3 in amino acids: CASSLGRDNEQFF. The DNA of the CDR3 is TGCGCCAGCAGCTTGGGGCGGGACAATGAGCAGTTCTTC.

This clonotype was counted ten times or more. The chain couples TRBV9 to TRBJ2-1; 7 bases are shared with TRBD1. The CDR3 has 15 residues. Germline trimming cut 0 bases from V and 2 bases from J; bases unmatched to any gene: 2. Germline-derived CDR1 and CDR2 are SGDLS and YYNGEE. The CDR3 reads CASSVDGQAYNEQFF. CDR3 bases: TGTGCCAGCAGCGTAGACGGACAGGCCTACAATGAGCAGTTCTTC.

As concerns this clonotype: Given a much more abundant clone one base away, this may be a read error. The chain has TRBV20-1 and TRBJ2-1; D possibly corresponds to TRBD1 (6 bases). Trimming took off 4 bases at V and 8 bases at J, with 21 bases between the two ends. Germline V lookup: CDR1 DFQATT, CDR2 SNEGSKA (reference sequence). The CDR3 has 15 residues. The CDR3 spells CSATSPTGEYYEQFF. The CDR3 nucleotides are TGCAGTGCTACGTCCCCGACAGGCGAATACTATGAGCAGTTCTTC.

Many counts were recorded for this clonotype. The chain combines TRBV4-3 with TRBJ2-5, with D unclear. The germline CDR1 and CDR2 sequences are LGHNA and YSLEER. The CDR3 has 13 amino acids. Trimming pared 0 bases from V and 5 bases from J, leaving 7 bases between. The CDR3 sequence is CASSQDRRETQYF. The CDR3 bases are TGCGCCAGCAGCCAAGACCGAAGGGAGACCCAGTACTTC.

This clonotype showed up many times. The gene calls are TRBV4-1 and TRBJ1-1; D is unclear. CDR3 length equals 12 residues. The V end was cut by 7 bases, the J end by 6 bases, with 12 bases between. In germline, CDR1 is MGHRA, CDR2 YSYEKL. CDR3 DNA: TGCGCCAGCAAGTCGATGGGCGCTGAAGCTTTCTTT. This gives the protein CASKSMGAEAFF.

The sample holds many counts of this clonotype. The CDR3 reads CASSPEASSYEQYF. As DNA, the CDR3 is TGTGCCAGCTCTCCTGAGGCCAGCTCCTACGAGCAGTACTTC. The rearrangement uses TRBV18 and TRBJ2-7; D unresolved. Trimming took off 6 bases at V and 0 bases at J, with 12 bases between the two ends. This CDR3 has 14 residues. Germline CDR1 and CDR2: KGHSH and LQKENI.

This clonotype occurred a few times. The chain joins TRBV9 to TRBJ1-1, with a tentative D call TRBD1 (5 bases). This CDR3 has 15 amino acids. Germline values: CDR1 SGDLS, CDR2 YYNGEE. Trimming left V 5 bases short and J 1 base short, with 15 bases between. For the CDR3, the DNA is TGTGCCAGCAGGTCTTTGGGAACAGGGAACACTGAAGCTTTCTTT. It yields the protein CASRSLGTGNTEAFF.

This clonotype was seen a few times. The chain employs TRBV4-1 and TRBJ2-3; D may be TRBD1 (6 bases). The CDR3 totals 15 residues. Trimming cost V 5 bases and J 6 bases, with 18 bases left between them. Germline CDR1 is MGHRA and CDR2 is YSYEKL. Here the CDR3 DNA reads TGCGCCAGCAGCGAAAGGGGGTCTAGGTTGGATACGCAGTATTTT. Its protein product is CASSERGSRLDTQYF.

This clonotype turned up a few times. The CDR3 coding sequence is TGCGCCAGCAGCCTTCCGGGACAGCTTCATTCCTACGAGCAGTACTTC. Translation: CASSLPGQLHSYEQYF. The chain recombines TRBV4-1 with TRBJ2-7; 7 bases match TRBD1. J gave up 1 base and V 4 bases, and 10 bases lay outside the gene matches. The CDR3 is made up of 16 amino acids. Germline loops: CDR1 MGHRA, CDR2 YSYEKL.

This clonotype came up many times. This chain links TRBV5-1 with TRBJ2-3, with TRBD2 as a possible D gene (5 bases). The germline V gene encodes CDR1 SGHRS and CDR2 YFSETQ. CDR3 length equals 16 residues. The ends were cut back, 0 bases at V and 5 bases at J, with 16 bases in the middle. CDR3 coding DNA: TGCGCCAGCAGCTTGGCCTTCTCGGGGTATGGAGATACGCAGTATTTT. Residues: CASSLAFSGYGDTQYF.

This clonotype was counted many times. The chain couples TRBV20-1 to TRBJ1-6, with D possibly being TRBD1 (5 bases). This CDR3 is built from 14 residues. Germline V gene lookup returns CDR1 DFQATT and CDR2 SNEGSKA (reference sequence). Trimming pared 6 bases from V and 7 bases from J, leaving 16 bases between. The CDR3 DNA reads as TGCAGTGCAAGGCGGGGGGTAGGGAATTCACCCCTCCACTTT. Encoded protein: CSARRGVGNSPLHF.

The chain is built from TRBV12-3 or TRBV12-4 and TRBJ2-1; TRBD1 aligns across 8 bases. The CDR3 has 14 residues. V lost 6 bases and J lost 5; bases outside the gene matches: 6. The CDR3 region is CASRLYRGNNEQFF. CDR3 sequence (DNA): TGTGCCAGCAGGTTATACAGGGGGAACAATGAGCAGTTCTTC.

This clonotype was found a few times. The V call is TRBV5-6, the J call TRBJ2-7; 7 nucleotides align to TRBD1. Unmatched junction bases numbered 11, after V lost 1 base and J lost 1 base. This CDR3 comprises 17 residues. Germline CDR1 and CDR2: SGHDT and YYEEEE. The CDR3 sequence is CASSLFAPDRSSYEQYF. CDR3 DNA sequence: TGTGCCAGCAGCTTGTTCGCCCCGGACAGGAGTTCCTACGAGCAGTACTTC.